This entry lists 18 T cell receptor beta chains sequenced from one sample in a study of monozygotic twins with inflammatory bowel disease. TCRdb reworked the 5' RACE reads into one entry per CDR3 protein, no DNA. Its table lists a few hundred thousand distinct CDR3 sequences. Sequencing was performed on blood. These receptors all come from a human donor with ulcerative colitis or Crohn's disease, or a healthy co-twin of an affected twin (not recorded which).

V is TRBV7-9 and J is TRBJ1-6. Germline CDR1 and CDR2: SEHNR and FQNEAQ (reference sequence). CDR3 length: 13 amino acids. The CDR3 is CASSLGPTSPLHF.

The rearrangement uses TRBV4-3 and TRBJ2-4; no DNA is available, so the TRBD1 call from TCRdb remains unchecked. The CDR3 contains 13 residues. Looked up from germline, CDR1 is LGHNA and CDR2 is YSLEER. This chain's CDR3 is CASSRRQVVVQYF.

The chain links TRBV7-8 to TRBJ1-1. In germline, CDR1 is SGHVS, CDR2 FQNEAQ. The CDR3 loop spans 15 amino acids. CDR3 loop: CASSPQNLGSTEAFF.

V gene TRBV19 combines with J gene TRBJ2-6. CDR3 length: 15 amino acids. Looked up from germline, CDR1 is LNHDA and CDR2 is SQIVND (reference sequence). CDR3 sequence reads: CASSASGTGANVLTF.

The chain links TRBV5-5 to TRBJ1-6; TCRdb's D gene call, TRBD1, goes unchecked for lack of DNA. Germline V gives CDR1 SGHKS, CDR2 YYEKEE (reference sequence). This CDR3 is built from 15 residues. CDR3 loop: CASSLTGTGDSPLHF.

The V call is TRBV12-3 or TRBV12-4, the J call TRBJ1-2; the TRBD1 assignment by TCRdb is unverifiable without DNA. The CDR3 spans 16 residues. CDR3: CASSPTGALANYGYTF.

The J gene is TRBJ1-3, the V gene TRBV7-2. CDR3 length: 13 amino acids. CDR1 is SGHTA, CDR2 FQGNSA, per germline. This chain's CDR3 is CASSLTVADTIYF.

This rearrangement joins TRBV5-1 to TRBJ2-2. This CDR3 comprises 17 residues. Per germline, CDR1 SGHRS and CDR2 YFSETQ. The CDR3 is CASSLFWVNQVTGELFF.

The J gene is TRBJ2-7, the V gene TRBV7-2; TCRdb gives TRBD2 as the D gene, but with no DNA this cannot be confirmed. This CDR3 is 14 amino acids long. Germline lookup yields CDR1 SGHTA and CDR2 FQGNSA. The CDR3 protein is CASSFNSGGAEQYF.

The V call is TRBV20-1, the J call TRBJ2-5; TCRdb gives TRBD1 as the D gene, but with no DNA this cannot be confirmed. CDR1 and CDR2 from the germline V gene are DFQATT and SNEGSKA (reference sequence). The CDR3 consists of 15 residues. This CDR3 reads CSARDLEGFPWTQYF.

This sequence joins TRBV4-3 and TRBJ2-7. CDR3 length equals 18 residues. The V gene's germline CDR1 is LGHNA and CDR2 YSLEER. The CDR3 region is CASSQDLALMDRSYEQYF.

The J gene is TRBJ2-7, the V gene TRBV20-1; the TCRdb D gene call, TRBD2, has no DNA to confirm it. This CDR3 region has 18 residues. From germline, CDR1 is DFQATT and CDR2 SNEGSKA (reference sequence). The CDR3: CSARGGTSGRAFNYEQYF.

The chain uses TRBV5-4 and TRBJ2-2; TCRdb reports TRBD2, a call that lacks DNA to check it against. CDR3 length equals 16 residues. Germline V gene lookup returns CDR1 SGHNT and CDR2 YYREEE (reference sequence). This CDR3 reads CASSIGTSGRTGELFF.

V is TRBV18 and J is TRBJ2-3. This CDR3 spans 14 amino acids. In germline, CDR1 is KGHSH, CDR2 LQKENI. The CDR3 here is CASSPPSVVGTQYF.

The V gene is TRBV5-1, the J gene TRBJ1-4; as DNA is missing, the TRBD1 call by TCRdb cannot be tested. The germline V gene has CDR1 SGHRS and CDR2 YFSETQ. This CDR3 is 14 amino acids long. CDR3 amino acids: CASSAGQGREKLFF.

The chain combines TRBV3-1 with TRBJ2-3. The CDR3 is 14 amino acids. Germline V gene data show CDR1 as LGHDT and CDR2 as YNNKEL (reference sequence). The CDR3 reads CASSQDGRRDTQYF.

This chain joins TRBV5-1 and TRBJ2-2. The CDR3 is 14 residues long. Looked up from germline, CDR1 is SGHRS and CDR2 is YFSETQ. The CDR3: CASSLYTNTGELFF.

The chain joins TRBV12-3 or TRBV12-4 to TRBJ2-1; TCRdb reports TRBD2, a call that lacks DNA to check it against. The CDR3 has 15 amino acids. The CDR3: CASSSASGRGDEQFF.